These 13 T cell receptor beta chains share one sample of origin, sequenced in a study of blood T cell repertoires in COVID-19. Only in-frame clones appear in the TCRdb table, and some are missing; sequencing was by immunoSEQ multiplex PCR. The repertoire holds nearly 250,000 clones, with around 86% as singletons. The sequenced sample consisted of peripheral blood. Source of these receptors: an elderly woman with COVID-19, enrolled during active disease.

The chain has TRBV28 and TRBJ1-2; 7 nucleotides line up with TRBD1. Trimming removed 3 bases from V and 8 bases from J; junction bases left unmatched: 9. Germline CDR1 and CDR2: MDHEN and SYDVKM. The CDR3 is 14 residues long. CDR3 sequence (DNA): TGTGCCAGCAGTTTGGGACAGAACTTCAGGGGCTACACCTTC. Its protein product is CASSLGQNFRGYTF.

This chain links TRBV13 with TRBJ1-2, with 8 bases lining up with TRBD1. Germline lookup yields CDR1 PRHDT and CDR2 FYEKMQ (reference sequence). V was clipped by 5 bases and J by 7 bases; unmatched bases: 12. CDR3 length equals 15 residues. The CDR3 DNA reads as TGTGCCAGCAGCCAACGCGGACAGGGTGTCCGTGGCTACACCTTC. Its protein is CASSQRGQGVRGYTF.

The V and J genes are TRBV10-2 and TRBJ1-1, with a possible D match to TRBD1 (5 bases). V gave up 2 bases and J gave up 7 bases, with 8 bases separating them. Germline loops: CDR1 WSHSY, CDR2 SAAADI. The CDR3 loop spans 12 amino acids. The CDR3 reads CASSEGRGEAFF. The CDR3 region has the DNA TGCGCCAGCAGTGAGGGGAGGGGTGAAGCTTTCTTT.

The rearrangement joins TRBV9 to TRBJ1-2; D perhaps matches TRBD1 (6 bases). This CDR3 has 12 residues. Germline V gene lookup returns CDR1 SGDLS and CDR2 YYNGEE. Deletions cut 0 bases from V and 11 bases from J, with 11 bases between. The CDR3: CASSVGGQGYTF. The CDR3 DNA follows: TGTGCCAGCAGCGTAGGGGGGCAGGGTTACACCTTC.

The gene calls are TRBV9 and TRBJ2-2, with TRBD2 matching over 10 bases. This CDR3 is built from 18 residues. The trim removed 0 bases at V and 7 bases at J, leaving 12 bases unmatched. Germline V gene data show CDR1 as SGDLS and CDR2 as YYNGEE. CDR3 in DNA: TGTGCCAGCAGCGTAGGAGGTAGCGGGGGGCCGCACGGCGGGGAGCTGTTTTTT. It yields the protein CASSVGGSGGPHGGELFF.

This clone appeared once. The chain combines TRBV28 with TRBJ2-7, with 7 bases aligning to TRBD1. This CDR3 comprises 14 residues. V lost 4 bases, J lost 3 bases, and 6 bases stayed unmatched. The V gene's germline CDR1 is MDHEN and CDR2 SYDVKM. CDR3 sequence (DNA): TGTGCCAGCAGTTCGGGGACAGTTGTCTACGAGCAGTACTTC. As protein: CASSSGTVVYEQYF.

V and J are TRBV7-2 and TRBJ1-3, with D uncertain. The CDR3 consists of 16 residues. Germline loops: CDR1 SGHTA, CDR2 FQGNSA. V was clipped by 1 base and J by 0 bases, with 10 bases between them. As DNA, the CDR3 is TGTGCCAGCAGCTTAGTCAGAGGATCCTCTGGAAACACCATATATTTT. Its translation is CASSLVRGSSGNTIYF.

DNA of the CDR3: TGTGCCAGCATCCCCAGGGGGCGGTCTGAAGCTTTCTTT. Encoded protein: CASIPRGRSEAFF. This chain links TRBV12-3 or TRBV12-4 with TRBJ1-1; 8 nucleotides line up with TRBD1. Unmatched junction bases numbered 7, after V lost 7 bases and J lost 6 bases. The CDR3 consists of 13 residues.

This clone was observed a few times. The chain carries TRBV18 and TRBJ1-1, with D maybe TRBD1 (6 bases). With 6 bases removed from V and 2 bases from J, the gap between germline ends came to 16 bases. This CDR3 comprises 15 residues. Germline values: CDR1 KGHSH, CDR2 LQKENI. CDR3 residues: CASSHVDSHNTEAFF. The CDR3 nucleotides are TGTGCCAGCTCTCACGTGGACAGTCACAACACTGAAGCTTTCTTT.

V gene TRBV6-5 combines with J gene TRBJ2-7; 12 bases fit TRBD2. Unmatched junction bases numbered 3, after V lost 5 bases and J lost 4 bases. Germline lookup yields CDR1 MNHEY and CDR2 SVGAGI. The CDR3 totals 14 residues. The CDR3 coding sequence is TGTGCCAGCAGTCCGACTAGCGGGGGATACGAGCAGTACTTC. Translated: CASSPTSGGYEQYF.

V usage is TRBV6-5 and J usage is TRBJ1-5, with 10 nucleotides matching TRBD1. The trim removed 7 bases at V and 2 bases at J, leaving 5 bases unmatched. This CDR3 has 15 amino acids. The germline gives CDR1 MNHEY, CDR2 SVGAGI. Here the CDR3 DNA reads TGTGCCAGCACCCCAGGGACAGGGGGCAATCAGCCCCAGCATTTT. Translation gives CASTPGTGGNQPQHF.

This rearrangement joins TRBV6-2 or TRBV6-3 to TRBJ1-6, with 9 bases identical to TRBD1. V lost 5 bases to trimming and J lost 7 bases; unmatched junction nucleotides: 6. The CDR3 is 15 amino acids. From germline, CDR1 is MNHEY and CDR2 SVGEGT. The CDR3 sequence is CASSTGQGLNSPLHF. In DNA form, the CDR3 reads TGTGCCAGCAGTACCGGACAGGGGTTAAATTCACCCCTCCACTTT.

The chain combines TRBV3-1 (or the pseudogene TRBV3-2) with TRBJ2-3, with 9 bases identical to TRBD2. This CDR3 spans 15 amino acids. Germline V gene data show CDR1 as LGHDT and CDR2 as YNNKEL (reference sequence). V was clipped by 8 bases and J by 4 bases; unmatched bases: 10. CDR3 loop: CASALGRGGPDTQYF. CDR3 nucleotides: TGTGCCAGCGCTTTAGGGCGGGGGGGCCCAGATACGCAGTATTTT.